This T cell receptor beta chain is from a study of OX40 agonist ivuxolimab in advanced cancers. As for the study in general: Dose-escalation patients had hepatocellular carcinoma, melanoma, renal cell or head and neck cancer. Eligibility admitted prior anti-PD-1, anti-PD-L1 or anti-CTLA-4 therapy; about 40% had some. Whole-study findings and limits: Relative to CD4+, CD8+ T cells held more expanded clones on average.

For this clone: No antigen is known for it.

Sequencing was performed with immunoSEQ multiplex PCR; in TCRdb, only in-frame clones are kept and a portion is missing. The sample includes fewer than 100,000 clones, nearly 90% of them seen just once. Per germline, CDR1 SGHNT and CDR2 YENEEA. The V end was cut by 4 bases, the J end by 1 base, with 6 bases between. The CDR3 has 13 residues. This rearrangement joins TRBV11-3 to TRBJ2-3; D is ambiguous. This TCR derives from an adult with an advanced solid tumor such as melanoma, head and neck, liver or kidney cancer. The sample consisted of CD4+ or CD8+ T cells sorted from blood, taken in a trial of the OX40 agonist ivuxolimab. The CDR3 coding sequence is TGTGCCAGCAGCTCCCCTGGCACAGATACGCAGTATTTT. It specifies CASSSPGTDTQYF.